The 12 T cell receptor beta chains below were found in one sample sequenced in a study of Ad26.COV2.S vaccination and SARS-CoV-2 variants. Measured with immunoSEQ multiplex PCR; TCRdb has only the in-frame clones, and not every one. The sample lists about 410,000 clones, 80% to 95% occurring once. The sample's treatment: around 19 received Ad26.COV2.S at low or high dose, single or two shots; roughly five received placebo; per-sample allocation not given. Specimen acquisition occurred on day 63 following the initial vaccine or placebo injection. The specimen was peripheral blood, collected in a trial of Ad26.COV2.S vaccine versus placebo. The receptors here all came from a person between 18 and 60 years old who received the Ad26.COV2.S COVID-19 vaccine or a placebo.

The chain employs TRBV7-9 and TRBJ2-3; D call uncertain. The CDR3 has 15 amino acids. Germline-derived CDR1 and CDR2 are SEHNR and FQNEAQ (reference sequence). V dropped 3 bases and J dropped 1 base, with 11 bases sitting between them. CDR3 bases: TGTGCCAGCAGCTTTAGGGAAGGGCGCACAGATACGCAGTATTTT. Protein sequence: CASSFREGRTDTQYF. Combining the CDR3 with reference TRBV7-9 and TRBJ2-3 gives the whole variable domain DTGVSQNPRHKITKRGQNVTFRCDPISEHNRLYWYRQTLGQGPEFLTYFQNEAQLEKSRLLSDRFSAERPKGSFSTLEIQRTEQGDSAMYLCASSFREGRTDTQYFGPGTRLTVL.

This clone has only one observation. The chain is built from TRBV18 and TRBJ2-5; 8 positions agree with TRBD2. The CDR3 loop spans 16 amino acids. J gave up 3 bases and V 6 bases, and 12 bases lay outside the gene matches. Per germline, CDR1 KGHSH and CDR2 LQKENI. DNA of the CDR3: TGTGCCAGCTCCCCCACCACAGTACTAGCGGAAGAGACCCAGTACTTC. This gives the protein CASSPTTVLAEETQYF. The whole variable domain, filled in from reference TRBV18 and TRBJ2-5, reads NAGVMQNPRHLVRRRGQEARLRCSPMKGHSHVYWYRQLPEEGLKFMVYLQKENIIDESGMPKERFSAEFPKEGPSILRIQQVVRGDSAAYFCASSPTTVLAEETQYFGPGTRLLVL.

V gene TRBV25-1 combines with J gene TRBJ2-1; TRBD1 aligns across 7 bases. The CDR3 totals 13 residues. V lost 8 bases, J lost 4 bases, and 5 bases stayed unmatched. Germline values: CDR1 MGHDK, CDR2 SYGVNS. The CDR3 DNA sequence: TGTGCCAGCCTCCCGGACAGGTACAATGAGCAGTTCTTC. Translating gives CASLPDRYNEQFF.

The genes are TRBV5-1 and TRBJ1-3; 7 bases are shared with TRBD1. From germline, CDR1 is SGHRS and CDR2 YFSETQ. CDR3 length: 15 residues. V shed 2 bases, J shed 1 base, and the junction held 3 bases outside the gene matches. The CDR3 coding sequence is TGCGCCAGCAGCTTTAACAGGGGTTCTGGAAACACCATATATTTT. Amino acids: CASSFNRGSGNTIYF.

CDR3 DNA sequence: TGTGCCTGGAGTCTTAAGGGTTATAATTCACCCCTCCACTTT. Its translation is CAWSLKGYNSPLHF. The V gene is TRBV30, the J gene TRBJ1-6; D gene unclear. This CDR3 comprises 14 residues. Trimming removed 2 bases at V and 4 bases at J, with 9 bases between. Germline values: CDR1 GTSNPN, CDR2 SVGIG (reference sequence).

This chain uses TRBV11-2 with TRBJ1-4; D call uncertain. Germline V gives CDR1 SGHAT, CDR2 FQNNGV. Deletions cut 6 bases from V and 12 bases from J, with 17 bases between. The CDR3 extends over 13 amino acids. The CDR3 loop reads CASSYSGSRELFF. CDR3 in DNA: TGTGCCAGCAGTTATTCGGGTAGTCGGGAACTGTTTTTT. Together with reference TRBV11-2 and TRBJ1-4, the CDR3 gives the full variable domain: EAGVAQSPRYKIIEKRQSVAFWCNPISGHATLYWYQQILGQGPKLLIQFQNNGVVDDSQLPKDRFSAERLKGVDSTLKIQPAKLEDSAVYLCASSYSGSRELFFGSGTQLSVL.

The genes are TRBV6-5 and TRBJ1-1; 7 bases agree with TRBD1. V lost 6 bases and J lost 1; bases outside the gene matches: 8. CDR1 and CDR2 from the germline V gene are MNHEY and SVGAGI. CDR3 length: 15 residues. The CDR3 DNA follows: TGTGCCAGCAGCTCAACCGGGACAGCGAACACTGAAGCTTTCTTT. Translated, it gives CASSSTGTANTEAFF.

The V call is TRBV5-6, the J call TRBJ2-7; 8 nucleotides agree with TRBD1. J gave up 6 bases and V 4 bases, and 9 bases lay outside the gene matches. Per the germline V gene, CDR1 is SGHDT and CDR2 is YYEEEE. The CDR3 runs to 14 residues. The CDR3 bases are TGTGCCAGCAGCCGAAAACAGGGGGTTGGCGAGCAGTACTTC. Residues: CASSRKQGVGEQYF.

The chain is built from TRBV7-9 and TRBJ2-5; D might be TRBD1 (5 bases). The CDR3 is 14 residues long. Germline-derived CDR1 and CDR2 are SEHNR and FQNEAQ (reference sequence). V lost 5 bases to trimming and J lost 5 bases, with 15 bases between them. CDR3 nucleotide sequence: TGTGCCAGCAGCAAGGGGTGGAGCTGGGAGACCCAGTACTTC. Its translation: CASSKGWSWETQYF.

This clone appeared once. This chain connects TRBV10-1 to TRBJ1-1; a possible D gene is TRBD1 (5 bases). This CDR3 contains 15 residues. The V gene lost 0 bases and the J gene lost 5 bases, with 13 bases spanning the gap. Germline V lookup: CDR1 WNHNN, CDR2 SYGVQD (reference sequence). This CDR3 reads CASSESAGVWTEAFF. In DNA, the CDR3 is TGCGCCAGCAGTGAGTCTGCGGGGGTATGGACTGAAGCTTTCTTT.

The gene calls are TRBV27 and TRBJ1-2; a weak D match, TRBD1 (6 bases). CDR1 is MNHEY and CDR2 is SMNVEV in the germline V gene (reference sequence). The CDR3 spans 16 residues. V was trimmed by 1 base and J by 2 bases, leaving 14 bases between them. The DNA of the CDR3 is TGTGCCAGCAGTTTATTGGGGGGGCCACTGAACTATGGCTACACCTTC. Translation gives CASSLLGGPLNYGYTF.

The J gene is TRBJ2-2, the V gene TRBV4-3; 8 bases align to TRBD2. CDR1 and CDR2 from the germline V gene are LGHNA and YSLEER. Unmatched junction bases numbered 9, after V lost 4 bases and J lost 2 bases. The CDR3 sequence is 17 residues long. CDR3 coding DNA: TGCGCCAGCAGCCCTCAAAGCGGGGGCCTCAACACCGGGGAGCTGTTTTTT. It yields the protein CASSPQSGGLNTGELFF.